This T cell receptor beta chain was observed in a study of graft-versus-host responses after intestinal transplantation (dated by TCRdb to the early 2020s). General notes on the study: Recipients received multivisceral, liver-intestinal, or isolated intestinal transplants. Graft-versus-host and host-versus-graft alloreactive T cell clones were tracked in the graft, circulation and bone marrow after intestinal transplantation using bulk TCR-beta CDR3 sequencing. Every recipient was given anti-thymocyte globulin induction, followed by around three years of maintenance tacrolimus and steroids. A peak of at least 4% donor T cells among recipient peripheral blood mononuclear cells was the definition used for donor T cell macrochimerism. Alloreactive clones were identified by sequencing pre-transplant mixed lymphocyte reaction products and comparing them with unstimulated pre-transplant donor and recipient T cells. Rather than going through the commercial service, samples from a few later patients were sequenced in-house on an Illumina MiSeq and processed with MiXCR. A cohort of approximately 24 intestinal transplant recipients, including one retransplant, was enrolled, and a few patients lacking pretransplant specimens were excluded.

The research as a whole found: The conclusions were limited by the relatively low number and heterogeneity of the intestinal transplant patients. In patients with donor T cell macrochimerism, the allografts had high GvH to HvG T cell clonal ratios. Early after transplant, peak levels of circulating GvH clones were associated with declines in HvG clones. GvH clones were detected in recipient bone marrow, and some appeared earlier in ileal mucosa or blood, consistent with an intestinal mucosal origin.

The library was generated by the immunoSEQ multiplex PCR assay. In most patients, genomic DNA was isolated using the Qiagen DNeasy Blood and Tissue Kit and sent frozen to Adaptive Biotechnologies for TCR sequencing. For most patients, high-throughput TCR-beta CDR3 sequencing of genomic DNA was performed by Adaptive Biotechnologies. The original pipeline was this. Adaptive's ImmunoSEQ software supplied the TCR sequencing data for 15 to 20 patients, while MiXCR and VDJtools were used to process a few other patients. To correct CD4 versus CD8 sorting errors, any sequence found in both subsets at a frequency ratio below 5:1 was removed. CDR3 nucleotide sequences shared between donor and recipient were removed because their origin could not be assigned. At least 2-fold expansion over unstimulated cells and a minimum CFSE-low frequency of 0.002% (template counts) or 0.001% (read counts) were required for clones to be classified as alloreactive. Mappable clones were those detected in sequenced pre-transplant spleen, lymph node, or MLR CFSE-low populations of the donor or recipient. The cumulative frequency of alloreactive clones was calculated as a percentage of all sequences, weighted by copy number. What TCRdb holds here is the immuneACCESS table cut down to in-frame rearrangements. Part of the clones is not present; checked against another copy, under half of the missing clones reflect an unresolved V gene, and the others are unexplained. V, J and clone size reflect that table, while D and trimming were determined from the DNA. Counted in this sample were 11,000 to 15,000 clones; 35% to 40% of them appeared once. Roughly 15% of the sample belongs to the ten largest clones.

The sample's time point label is to be understood as: cells obtained before transplantation from donor or recipient. In the mixed lymphocyte reactions, roughly 200,000 CFSE-labeled pre-transplant responders were plated with roughly 200,000 irradiated violet-dye-labeled stimulators and cultured for 5 to 7 days. After the mixed lymphocyte reaction, proliferating CD3+CD4+CFSE-low and CD3+CD8+CFSE-low responder cells were FACS-sorted on a BD Influx sorter. Cut back by 4 bases and 0 bases, the V and J ends lie 11 bases apart. Reading from cysteine to phenylalanine, the CDR3 counts 14 amino acids. Only the CDR3 DNA is retained, 42 bases long and in frame from the first base. CDR1 SGDLS and CDR2 YYNGEE are derived from the germline V gene. This clone came up a few times. Base qualities are not provided; no much larger clone lies one nucleotide away.

Recombination joined TRBV9 with TRBJ2-7; a tentative D match to TRBD1 spans 7 bases. The starting material was alloreactive CD8+ T cells from a mixed lymphocyte reaction culture, obtained before intestinal transplant. The cell subset or site tag for this specimen amounts to: CFSE-low proliferating T cells sorted from approximately 6-day pre-transplant mixed lymphocyte reaction (GvH or HvG direction). The sequence was collected from a human patient who received an intestinal transplant. The nucleotide sequence reads TGTGCCAGCAGCCAGGGGGGACCCTCCTACGAGCAGTACTTC. The translation is CASSQGGPSYEQYF.